This entry features one T cell receptor (beta chain) sequence. Its antigen is not known. The data originate from a study of cytomegalovirus exposure and HLA in healthy donors. Broader study findings: The presence/absence work took it that sequencing depth was about the same across donors.

This CDR3 is 14 amino acids long. Germline assignment: CDR1 SNHLY and CDR2 FYNNEI. V lost 7 bases, J lost 7 bases, and 14 bases lay in between. PCR amplification relied on 60 Vbeta primers (plus 13 Jbeta primers). The repertoire was sequenced with immunoSEQ multiplex PCR; TCRdb's copy has only in-frame clones and lacks some. The sample has 100,000 to 150,000 clones; about 74% are singletons. Input material: PBMCs. The sequence was collected from a woman in her sixties in good health and CMV-seronegative. This rearrangement joins TRBV2 to TRBJ1-6, with TRBD1 as a possible D gene (5 bases). Here the CDR3 DNA reads TGTGCCAGCACTGCACGGGGGGGAAATTCACCCCTCCACTTT. It specifies CASTARGGNSPLHF.